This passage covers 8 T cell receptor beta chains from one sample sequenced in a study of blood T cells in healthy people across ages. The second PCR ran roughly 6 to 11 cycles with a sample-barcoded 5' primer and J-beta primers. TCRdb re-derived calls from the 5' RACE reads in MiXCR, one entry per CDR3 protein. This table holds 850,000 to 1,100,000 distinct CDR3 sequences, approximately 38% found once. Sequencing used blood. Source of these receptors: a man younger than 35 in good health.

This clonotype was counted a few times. The CDR3 DNA is TGTGCCAGCAGGTTCTCAGGGGCCCTAGGGGGCAATCAGCCCCAGCATTTT. This sequence encodes CASRFSGALGGNQPQHF. The chain is built from TRBV7-2 and TRBJ1-5, with D possibly TRBD1 on 6 matching bases. Germline values: CDR1 SGHTA, CDR2 FQGNSA. V was shortened by 6 bases and J by 2 bases, with 20 bases between the two germline ends. The CDR3 extends over 17 amino acids. The whole variable domain, remainder taken from reference TRBV7-2 and TRBJ1-5, is GAGVSQSPSNKVTEKGKDVELRCDPISGHTALYWYRQSLGQGLEFLIYFQGNSAPDKSGLPSDRFSAERTGGSVSTLTIQRTQQEDSAVYLCASRFSGALGGNQPQHFGDGTRLSIL.

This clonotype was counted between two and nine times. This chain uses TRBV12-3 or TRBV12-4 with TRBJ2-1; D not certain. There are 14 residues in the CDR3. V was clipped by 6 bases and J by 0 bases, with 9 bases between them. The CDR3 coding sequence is TGTGCCAGCAGGCCAGTGAGCTCCTACAATGAGCAGTTCTTC. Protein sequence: CASRPVSSYNEQFF.

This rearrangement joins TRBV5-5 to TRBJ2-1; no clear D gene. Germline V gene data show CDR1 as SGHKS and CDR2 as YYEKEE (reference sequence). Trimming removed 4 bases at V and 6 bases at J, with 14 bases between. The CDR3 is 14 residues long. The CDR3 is CASSPSGRGNEQFF. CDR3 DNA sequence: TGTGCCAGCAGCCCTTCGGGCCGCGGCAATGAGCAGTTCTTC.

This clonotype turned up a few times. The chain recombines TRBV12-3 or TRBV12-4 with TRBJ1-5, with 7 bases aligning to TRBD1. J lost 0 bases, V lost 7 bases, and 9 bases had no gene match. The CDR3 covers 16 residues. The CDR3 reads CASNVDRLNSNQPQHF. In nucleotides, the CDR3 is TGTGCCAGCAATGTGGACAGGCTCAATAGCAATCAGCCCCAGCATTTT.

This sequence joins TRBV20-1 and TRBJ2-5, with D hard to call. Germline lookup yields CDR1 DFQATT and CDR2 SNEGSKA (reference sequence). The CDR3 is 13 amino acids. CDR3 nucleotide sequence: TGCAGAACTATAGGGCCAGGTGGGGAGACCCAGTACTTC. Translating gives CRTIGPGGETQYF.

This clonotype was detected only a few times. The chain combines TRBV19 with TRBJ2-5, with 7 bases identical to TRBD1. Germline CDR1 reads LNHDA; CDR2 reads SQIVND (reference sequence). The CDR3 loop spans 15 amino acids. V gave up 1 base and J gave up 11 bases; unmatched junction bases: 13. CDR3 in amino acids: CASSIGQGLYNEQYF. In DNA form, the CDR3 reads TGTGCCAGTAGTATAGGACAGGGCCTATACAATGAGCAGTACTTC.

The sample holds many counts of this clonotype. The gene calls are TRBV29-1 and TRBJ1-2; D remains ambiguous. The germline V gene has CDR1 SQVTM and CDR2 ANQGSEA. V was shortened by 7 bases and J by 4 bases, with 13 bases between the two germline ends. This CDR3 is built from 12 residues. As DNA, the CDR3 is TGCAGCGCTGTAGAAGGCCGCTATGGCTACACCTTC. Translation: CSAVEGRYGYTF.

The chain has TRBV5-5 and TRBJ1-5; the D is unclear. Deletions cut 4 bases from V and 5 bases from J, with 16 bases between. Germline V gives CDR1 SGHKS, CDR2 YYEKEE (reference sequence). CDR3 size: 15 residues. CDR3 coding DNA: TGTGCCAGCAGCAATTTGGGAGGCCCTCATCAGCCCCAGCATTTT. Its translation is CASSNLGGPHQPQHF.